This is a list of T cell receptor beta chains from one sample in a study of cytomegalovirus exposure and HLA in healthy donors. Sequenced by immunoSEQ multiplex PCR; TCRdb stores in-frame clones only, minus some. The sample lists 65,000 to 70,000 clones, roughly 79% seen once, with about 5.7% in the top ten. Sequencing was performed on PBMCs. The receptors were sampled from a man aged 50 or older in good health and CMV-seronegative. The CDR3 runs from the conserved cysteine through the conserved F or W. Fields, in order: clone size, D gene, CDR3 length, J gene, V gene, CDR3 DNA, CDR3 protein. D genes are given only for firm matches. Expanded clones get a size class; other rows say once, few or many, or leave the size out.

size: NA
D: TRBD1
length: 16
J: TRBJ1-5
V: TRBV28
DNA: TGTGCCAGCAGTCCCCCCGACAGGGGATCAAATCAGCCCCAGCATTTT
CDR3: CASSPPDRGSNQPQHF

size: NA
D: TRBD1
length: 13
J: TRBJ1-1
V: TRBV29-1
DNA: TGCAGCGTATTGGGACAGATCAACACTGAAGCTTTCTTT
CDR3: CSVLGQINTEAFF

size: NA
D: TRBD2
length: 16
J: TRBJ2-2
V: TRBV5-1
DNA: TGCGCCAGCAGCACTAGCGGGAGTGGGAGAACCGGGGAGCTGTTTTTT
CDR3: CASSTSGSGRTGELFF

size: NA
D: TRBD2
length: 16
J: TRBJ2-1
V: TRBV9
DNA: TGTGCCAGCAGCGTAGAAAGCGGGAGGGCCGCGAATGAGCAGTTCTTC
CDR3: CASSVESGRAANEQFF

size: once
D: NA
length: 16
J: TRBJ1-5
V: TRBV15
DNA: TGTGCCACCAGCAGGACTACGGACAGTACCAATCAGCCCCAGCATTTT
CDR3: CATSRTTDSTNQPQHF

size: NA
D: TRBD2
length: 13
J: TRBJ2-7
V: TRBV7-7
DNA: TGTGCTAGCAGCAGCGGGGCCGGTTACGAGCAGTACTTC
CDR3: CASSSGAGYEQYF

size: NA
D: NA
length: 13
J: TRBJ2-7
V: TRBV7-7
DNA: TGTGCTAGCAGCTTGGACAGAAAATACGAGCAGTACTTC
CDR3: CASSLDRKYEQYF

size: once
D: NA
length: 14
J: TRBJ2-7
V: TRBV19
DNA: TGTGCCAGTAGTATAGGGAGGGACGGCTACGAGCAGTACTTC
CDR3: CASSIGRDGYEQYF

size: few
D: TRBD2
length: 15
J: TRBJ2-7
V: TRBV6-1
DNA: TGTGCCAGCAGTGAAATGGGCGGGGGTCCCTACGAGCAGTACTTC
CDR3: CASSEMGGGPYEQYF

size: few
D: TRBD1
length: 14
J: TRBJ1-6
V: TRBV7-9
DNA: TGTGCCAGCAGCGCAGGGGGTCTTGGCTCACCCCTCCACTTT
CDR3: CASSAGGLGSPLHF

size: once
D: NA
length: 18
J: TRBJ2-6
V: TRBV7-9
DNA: TGTGCCAGCAGCTTAGCTGGAAGGGGCGACTCTGGGGCCAACGTCCTGACTTTC
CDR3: CASSLAGRGDSGANVLTF

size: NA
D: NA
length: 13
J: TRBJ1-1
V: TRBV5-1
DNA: TGCGCCAGCACCCCTAAGTCGGGGGCTGAAGCTTTCTTT
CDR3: CASTPKSGAEAFF

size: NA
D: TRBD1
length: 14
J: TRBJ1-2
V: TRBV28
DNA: TGTGCCAGCAGTTTGGGGGGACAGAGCTATGGCTACACCTTC
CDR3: CASSLGGQSYGYTF

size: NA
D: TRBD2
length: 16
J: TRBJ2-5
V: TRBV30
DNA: TGTGCCTGGAGTGTAGGGGGACTAGCTTTCTCAGAGACCCAGTACTTC
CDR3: CAWSVGGLAFSETQYF

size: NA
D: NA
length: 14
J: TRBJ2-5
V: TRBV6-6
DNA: TGTGCCAGCAGGCTAGGACAGTACCAAGAGACCCAGTACTTC
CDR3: CASRLGQYQETQYF

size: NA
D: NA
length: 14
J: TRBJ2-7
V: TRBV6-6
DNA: TGTGCCAGCAATCCGGCGGGGTTCCACTACGAGCAGTACTTC
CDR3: CASNPAGFHYEQYF

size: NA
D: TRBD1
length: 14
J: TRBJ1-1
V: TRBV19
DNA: TGTGCCAGTGGAGAGGACAGGAGGGTCACTGAAGCTTTCTTT
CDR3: CASGEDRRVTEAFF

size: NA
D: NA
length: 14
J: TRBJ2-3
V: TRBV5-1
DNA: TGCGCCAGCAGCCTGAACAGGGTCCCAGATACGCAGTATTTT
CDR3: CASSLNRVPDTQYF

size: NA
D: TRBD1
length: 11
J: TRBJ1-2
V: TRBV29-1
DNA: TGCAGCGACCGACAGGGGGACGGCTACACCTTC
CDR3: CSDRQGDGYTF

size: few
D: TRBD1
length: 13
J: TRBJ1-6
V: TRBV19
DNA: TGTGCCATTAAGGGACAGGGGGATTCACCCCTCCACTTT
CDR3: CAIKGQGDSPLHF

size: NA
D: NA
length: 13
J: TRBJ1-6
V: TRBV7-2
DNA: TGTGCCAGCAGCGACAGATATAATTCACCCCTCCACTTT
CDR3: CASSDRYNSPLHF

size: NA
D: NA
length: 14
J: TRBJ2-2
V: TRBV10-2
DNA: TGCGCCAGCAAGGACACAGCCAACACCGGGGAGCTGTTTTTT
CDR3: CASKDTANTGELFF

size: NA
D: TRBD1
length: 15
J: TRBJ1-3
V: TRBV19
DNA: TGTGCCAGCGCCGAGAGACAGGGGTCTGGAAACACCATATATTTT
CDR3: CASAERQGSGNTIYF

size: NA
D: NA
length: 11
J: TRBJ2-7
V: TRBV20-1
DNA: TGCAGTGCGAAAGACAACTACGAGCAGTACTTC
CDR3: CSAKDNYEQYF

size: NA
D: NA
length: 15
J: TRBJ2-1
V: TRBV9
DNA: TGTGCCAGCAGCGTAGCCGGCGGGGACGGCAATGAGCAGTTCTTC
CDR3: CASSVAGGDGNEQFF

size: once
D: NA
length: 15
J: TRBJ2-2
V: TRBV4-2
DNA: TGTGCCAGCAGCTCCCGGATTTCGGGCACCGGGGAGCTGTTTTTT
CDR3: CASSSRISGTGELFF

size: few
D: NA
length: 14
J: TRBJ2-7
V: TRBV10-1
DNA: TGCGCCAGCAGTGAGTCTCCGGGGAACTACGAGCAGTACTTC
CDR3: CASSESPGNYEQYF

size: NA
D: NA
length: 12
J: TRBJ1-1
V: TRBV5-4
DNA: TGTGCCAGCAGCTTTTGGAGGGGTGAAGCTTTCTTT
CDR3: CASSFWRGEAFF

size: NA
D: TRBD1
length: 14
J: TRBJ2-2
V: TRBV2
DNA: TGTGCCAGCAGCGCGGGACAGGGAGGACGGGAGCTGTTTTTT
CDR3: CASSAGQGGRELFF

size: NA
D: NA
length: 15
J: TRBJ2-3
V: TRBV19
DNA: TGTGCCAGTAGTATATTCCTAGTCGGCACAGATACGCAGTATTTT
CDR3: CASSIFLVGTDTQYF

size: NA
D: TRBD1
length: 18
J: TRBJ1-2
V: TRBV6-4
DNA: TGTGCCAGCAGTGACTCGATATTGGGACAGGTGACTAACTATGGCTACACCTTC
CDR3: CASSDSILGQVTNYGYTF

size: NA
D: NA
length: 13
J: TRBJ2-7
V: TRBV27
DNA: TGTGCCAGCAGTTTATCTGGGGGCCACGAGCAGTACTTC
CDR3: CASSLSGGHEQYF

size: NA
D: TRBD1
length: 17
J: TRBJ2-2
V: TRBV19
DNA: TGTGCCAGTAGTATTCACCCCGGGACAGCTCTCACCGGGGAGCTGTTTTTT
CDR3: CASSIHPGTALTGELFF

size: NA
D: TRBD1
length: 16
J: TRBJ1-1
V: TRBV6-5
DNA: TGTGCCAGCAGTTACCCTCAGGGGGCTGGTGGCACTGAAGCTTTCTTT
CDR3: CASSYPQGAGGTEAFF

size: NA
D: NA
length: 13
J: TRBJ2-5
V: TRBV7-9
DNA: TGTGCCAGCAGCCTGGAGGCTCCAGAGACCCAGTACTTC
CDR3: CASSLEAPETQYF

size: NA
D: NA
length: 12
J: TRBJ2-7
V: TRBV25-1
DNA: TGTGCCAGCACCCGGGGCGCGGGGGAGCAGTACTTC
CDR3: CASTRGAGEQYF

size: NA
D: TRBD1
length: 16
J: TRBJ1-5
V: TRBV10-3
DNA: TGTGCCATCAGTGAGGCCGACAGGGTCGCTGGGCAGCCCCAGCATTTT
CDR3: CAISEADRVAGQPQHF

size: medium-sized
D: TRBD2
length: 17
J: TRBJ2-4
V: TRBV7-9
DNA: TGTGCCAGCAGCTCCAAGCGACTAGCGGGGGGGAAAAACATTCAGTACTTC
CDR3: CASSSKRLAGGKNIQYF

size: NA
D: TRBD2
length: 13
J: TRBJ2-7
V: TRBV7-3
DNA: TGTGCCAGCAGCTTGACTAGCGGCTACGAGCAGTACTTC
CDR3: CASSLTSGYEQYF

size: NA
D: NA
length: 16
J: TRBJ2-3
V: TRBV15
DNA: TGTGCCACCAGCAGAGAAACGAGATTTGACACAGATACGCAGTATTTT
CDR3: CATSRETRFDTDTQYF

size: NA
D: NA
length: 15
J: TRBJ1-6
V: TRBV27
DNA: TGTGCCAGCAGTTTAGGAAATCGGGGGAATTCACCCCTCCACTTT
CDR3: CASSLGNRGNSPLHF

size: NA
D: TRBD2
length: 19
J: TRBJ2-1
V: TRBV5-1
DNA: TGCGCCAGCAGCTTGAAGTGGGGCAGGTCTAGCGGGATGTACAATGAGCAGTTCTTC
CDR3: CASSLKWGRSSGMYNEQFF

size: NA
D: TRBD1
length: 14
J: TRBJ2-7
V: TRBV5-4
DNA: TGTGCCAGCAGCCGGGACAGAGAATCCTACGAGCAGTACTTC
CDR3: CASSRDRESYEQYF

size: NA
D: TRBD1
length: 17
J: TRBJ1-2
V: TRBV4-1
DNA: TGCGCCAGCAGCAAAGCCGGGACAGGCGAAACTCCTTATGGCTACACCTTC
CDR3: CASSKAGTGETPYGYTF

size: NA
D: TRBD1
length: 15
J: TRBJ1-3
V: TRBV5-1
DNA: TGCGCCAGCCGTCCCGGGACAGGGACTGGAAACACCATATATTTT
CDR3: CASRPGTGTGNTIYF

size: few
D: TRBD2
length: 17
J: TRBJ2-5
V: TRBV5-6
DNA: TGTGCCAGCAGCGCGCTGGGGGGAGCGGGGGGAGGAGAGACCCAGTACTTC
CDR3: CASSALGGAGGGETQYF

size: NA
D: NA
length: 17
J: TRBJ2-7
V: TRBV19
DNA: TGTGCCAGTAGTATTGGCGGACAACCAGGGGATACCTACGAGCAGTACTTC
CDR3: CASSIGGQPGDTYEQYF

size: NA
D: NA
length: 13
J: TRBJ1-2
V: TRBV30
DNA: TGTGCCTGGAGTGGAACAGGAATCTATGGCTACACCTTC
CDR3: CAWSGTGIYGYTF

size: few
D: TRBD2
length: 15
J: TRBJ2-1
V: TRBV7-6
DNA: TGTGCCAGCAGCTCTCCCCAGCGGGAGATCCGTGAGCAGTTCTTC
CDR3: CASSSPQREIREQFF

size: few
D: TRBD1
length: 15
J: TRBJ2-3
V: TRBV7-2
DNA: TGTGCCAGCAGCTTAACAGGGGGCGAAGGAGATACGCAGTATTTT
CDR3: CASSLTGGEGDTQYF

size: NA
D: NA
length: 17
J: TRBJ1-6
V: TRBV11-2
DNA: TGTGCCAGCAGCACCCTAGGGGGATTGAGGAATAATTCACCCCTCCACTTT
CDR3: CASSTLGGLRNNSPLHF